This entry is about one T cell receptor (beta chain). This clonotype has more than one count but fewer than ten. Its specific antigen is unknown. The sample holds no much larger clone one base away, and base qualities are not on file. This record comes from a study of human T cells and chemical hapten exposure (dated by TCRdb to the early 2020s). Describing the broader study: For sensitization, 2% DPC in acetone was applied to a 2 cm by 2 cm area of upper inner arm skin. In alopecia patients, the study followed how the peripheral blood TCR repertoire changed in vivo over primary and secondary sensitization to diphenylcyclopropenone (DPC), a hapten. Blood samples were taken from patients before sensitization (week 0) and then at 2, 6 and about 24 weeks after DPC sensitization. Patch testing on the upper back used Finn chambers containing 0.01% DPC, with scoring done after 6 days according to International Contact Dermatitis Research Group standards. Patients additionally received weekly therapeutic DPC doses to the scalp throughout the roughly 25-week study period. Most of the patients in the cohort were female, and the cohort covered alopecia areata with under or over 50% scalp involvement, alopecia totalis and alopecia universalis. The libraries were sequenced as a pool, and the TCR yield per sample differed mostly because of small variations in library volumes within the pool. Blood for TCR sequencing was provided by twenty-nine alopecia patients at one to four time points (pre-sensitization, 2, 6 and 24 weeks). Points the paper makes about the study in general: Patch test score correlated positively with the number of PT1 expanded TCRs, reaching significance at thresholds 8, 16 and 32 but not at 4. DPC sensitization did not change how many TCRs were above 1 in 1000 frequency, and no evidence was found of alterations in global repertoire structure. Repeated subsampling changed both the strength of the expansion versus patch-test correlation and the threshold at which the correlation became significant. Because every patient had alopecia, a presumed autoimmune disease, the patients' immune response might differ from that of healthy individuals. Compared with pre-sensitization or healthy control sets, expanded TCRs formed significantly more large CDR3 similarity clusters, which is consistent with antigen-driven responses.

The time point label corresponds to: patch test 3, about 24 weeks after DPC sensitization. The sample's treatment or condition, from its label and the paper: therapeutic diphenylcyclopropenone sensitization with weekly scalp DPC. Blood at each patch-test visit was drawn before the patch test was applied. Patients were considered eligible if aged 18 to 70, diagnosed with alopecia and deemed suitable for DPC therapy, and patients were excluded if pregnant. Unfractionated whole blood was collected in Tempus Blood RNA tubes, and total RNA was extracted from that blood. CDR1 and CDR2, per the germline V gene (reference sequence), are SGHKS and YYEKEE. From cysteine to phenylalanine, the CDR3 is 17 amino acids long. The sequence is cut down to CDR3 DNA, 51 bases in frame from base 1. The junction carries 19 bases between V and J, which are trimmed by 4 bases and 0 bases respectively. Libraries were built with RACE. Sequencing relied on a NextSeq 500. During library preparation, unique molecular identifiers were attached to individual cDNA molecules so that TCRs could be counted in a quantitative, reproducible way. From each blood RNA sample, both TCR alpha and TCR beta chains were sequenced. In the paper's pipeline: Samples had a median of around 92,000 TCRs, with a range from roughly 20,000 to 700,000. V, J and CDR3 annotation of the TCR reads was performed with the Decombinator software suite. Every sample was subsampled to the same number of TCRs (28,000) for the PS versus PT1 abundance plots. TCRs were defined as expanded if absent before sensitization and observed at least eight times at the 2-week time point. TCRdb redid the processing of the public reads, applying fastp at Q25 and MiXCR, and retained in-frame beta chains. All rows with the same CDR3 protein become a single entry with the most common DNA and genes. The V and J calls reflect TCRdb's pipeline rather than the authors' work. The sample has 190,000 or so distinct CDR3 sequences on record, under 30% of them singletons. 2% to 2.5% of the sample belongs to the ten largest clones.

This clonotype was obtained from a middle-aged woman with alopecia areata. Some clones in this sample may be carry-over from other donors' samples. The material was whole blood, obtained in connection with sensitization to the hapten diphenylcyclopropenone (DPC). This sequence uses TRBV5-5 and TRBJ2-5; the D gene may be TRBD1 or TRBD2, since each aligns over 6 bases. The CDR3 corresponds to CASSPEGITGYQETQYF. In nucleotide form, the sequence is TGTGCCAGCAGCCCGGAGGGCATAACAGGGTACCAAGAGACCCAGTACTTC.